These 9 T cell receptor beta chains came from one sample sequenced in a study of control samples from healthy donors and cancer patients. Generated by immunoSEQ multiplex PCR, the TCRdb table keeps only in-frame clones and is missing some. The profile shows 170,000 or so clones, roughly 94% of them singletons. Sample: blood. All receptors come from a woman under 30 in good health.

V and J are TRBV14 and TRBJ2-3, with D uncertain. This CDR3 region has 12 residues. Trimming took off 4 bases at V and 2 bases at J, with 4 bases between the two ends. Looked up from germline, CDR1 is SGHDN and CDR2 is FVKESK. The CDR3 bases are TGTGCCAGCAGCCCATTCACAGATACGCAGTATTTT. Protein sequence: CASSPFTDTQYF. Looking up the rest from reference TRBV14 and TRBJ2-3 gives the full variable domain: EAGVTQFPSHSVIEKGQTVTLRCDPISGHDNLYWYRRVMGKEIKFLLHFVKESKQDESGMPNNRFLAERTGGTYSTLKVQPAELEDSGVYFCASSPFTDTQYFGPGTRLTVL.

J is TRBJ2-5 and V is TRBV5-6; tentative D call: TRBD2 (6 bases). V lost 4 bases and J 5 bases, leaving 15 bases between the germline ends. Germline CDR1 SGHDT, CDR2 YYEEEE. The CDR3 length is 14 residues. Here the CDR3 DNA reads TGTGCCAGCAGCCCGGGAGTAGGGAGGGAGACCCAGTACTTC. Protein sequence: CASSPGVGRETQYF.

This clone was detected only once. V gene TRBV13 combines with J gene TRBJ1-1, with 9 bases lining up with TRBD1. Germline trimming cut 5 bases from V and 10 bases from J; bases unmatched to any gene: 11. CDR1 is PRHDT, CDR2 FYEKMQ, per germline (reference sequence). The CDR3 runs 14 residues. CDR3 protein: CASSARTGEDRAFF. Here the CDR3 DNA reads TGTGCCAGCAGCGCTCGGACAGGGGAGGATAGAGCTTTCTTT.

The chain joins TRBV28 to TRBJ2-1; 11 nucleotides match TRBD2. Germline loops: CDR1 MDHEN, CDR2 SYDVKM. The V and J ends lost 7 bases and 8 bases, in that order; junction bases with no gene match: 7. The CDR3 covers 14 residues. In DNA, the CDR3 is TGTGCCAGCATCTTTAGCGGGGGGGCGGATGAGCAGTTCTTC. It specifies CASIFSGGADEQFF.

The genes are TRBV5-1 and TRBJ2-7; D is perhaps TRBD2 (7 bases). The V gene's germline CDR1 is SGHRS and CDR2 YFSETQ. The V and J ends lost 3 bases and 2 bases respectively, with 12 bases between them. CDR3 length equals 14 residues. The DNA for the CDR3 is TGCGCCAGCAGCTCCGGCGGGGGCGCCTACGAGCAGTACTTC. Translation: CASSSGGGAYEQYF.

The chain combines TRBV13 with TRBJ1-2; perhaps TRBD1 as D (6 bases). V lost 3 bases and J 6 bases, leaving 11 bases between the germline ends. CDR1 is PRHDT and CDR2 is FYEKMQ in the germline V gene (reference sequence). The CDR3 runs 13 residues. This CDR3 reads CASSFGGRDGYTF. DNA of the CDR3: TGTGCCAGCAGCTTTGGGGGGCGTGATGGCTACACCTTC.

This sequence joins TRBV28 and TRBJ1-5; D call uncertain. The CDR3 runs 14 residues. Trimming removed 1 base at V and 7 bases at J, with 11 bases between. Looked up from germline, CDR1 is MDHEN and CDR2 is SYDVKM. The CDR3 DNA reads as TGTGCCAGCAGTTTATACGGCCGTTGGCAGCCCCAGCATTTT. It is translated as CASSLYGRWQPQHF.

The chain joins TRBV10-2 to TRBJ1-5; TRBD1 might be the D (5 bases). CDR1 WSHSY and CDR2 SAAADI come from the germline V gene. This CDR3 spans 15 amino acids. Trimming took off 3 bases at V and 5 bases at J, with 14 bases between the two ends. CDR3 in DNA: TGCGCCAGCAGTGATTCATGGGGGGTTGATCAGCCCCAGCATTTT. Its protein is CASSDSWGVDQPQHF.

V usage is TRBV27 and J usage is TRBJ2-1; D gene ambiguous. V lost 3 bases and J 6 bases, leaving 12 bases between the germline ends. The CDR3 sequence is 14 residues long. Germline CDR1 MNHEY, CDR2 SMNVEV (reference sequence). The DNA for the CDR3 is TGTGCCAGCAGTTTCGCCCGGCTGGCCAATGAGCAGTTCTTC. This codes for CASSFARLANEQFF.